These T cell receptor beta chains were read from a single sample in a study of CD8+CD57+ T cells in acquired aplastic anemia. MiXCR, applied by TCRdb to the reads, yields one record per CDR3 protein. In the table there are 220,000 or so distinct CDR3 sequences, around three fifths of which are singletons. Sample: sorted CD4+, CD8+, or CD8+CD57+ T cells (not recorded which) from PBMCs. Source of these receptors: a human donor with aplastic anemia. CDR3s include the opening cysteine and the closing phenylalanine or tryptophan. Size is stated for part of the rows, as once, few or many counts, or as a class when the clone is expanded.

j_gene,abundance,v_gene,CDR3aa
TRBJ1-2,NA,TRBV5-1,CASRLGGYTF
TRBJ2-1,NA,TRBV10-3,CAIRTGAVNEQFF
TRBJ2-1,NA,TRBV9,CASSVRSSRVYEQFF
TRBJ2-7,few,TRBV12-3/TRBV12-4,CASSFRRSEQYF
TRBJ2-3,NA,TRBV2,CASSRGPLLTQYF
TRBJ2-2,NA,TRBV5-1,CASSYQGSGELFF
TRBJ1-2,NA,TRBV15,CATSREGQGMGYTF
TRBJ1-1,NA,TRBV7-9,CASSLSGTVDAFF
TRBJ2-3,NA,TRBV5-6,CASSLGTITDTQYF
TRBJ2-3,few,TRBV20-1,CSARDQYTQYF
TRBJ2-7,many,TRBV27,CASSNYGTSGPPYEQYF
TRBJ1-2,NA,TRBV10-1,CASSESTGNYGYTF
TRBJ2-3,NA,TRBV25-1,CASSELRVSTDTQYF
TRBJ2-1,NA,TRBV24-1,CATSDLTGGNEQFF
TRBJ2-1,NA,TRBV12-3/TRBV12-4,CASSVSGTSGREQFF
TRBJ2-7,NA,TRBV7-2,CASSLGWGLAEYEQYF
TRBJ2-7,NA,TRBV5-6,CASSLQGRDNEQYF
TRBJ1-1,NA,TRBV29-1,CSVVVNTEAFF
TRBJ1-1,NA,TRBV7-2,CASSVGGTQAFF
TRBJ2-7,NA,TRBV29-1,CSVPLTSGSIYEQYF
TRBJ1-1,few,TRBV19,CASAGTGNTEAFF
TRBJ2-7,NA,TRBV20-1,CSASGTSGRAEYF
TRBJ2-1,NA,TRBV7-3,CASSPGVGGYEQFF
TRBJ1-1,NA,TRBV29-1,CSVEGGNNEAFF
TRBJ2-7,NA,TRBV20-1,CSARREGSTYEQYF
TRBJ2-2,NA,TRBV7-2,CASSLGIRELFF
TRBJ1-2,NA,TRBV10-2,CAILGQGRNGYTF
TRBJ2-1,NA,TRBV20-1,CSATWGNEQFF
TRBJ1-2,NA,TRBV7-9,CASSPENFYGYTF
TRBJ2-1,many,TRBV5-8,CASSLIGSYNEQFF
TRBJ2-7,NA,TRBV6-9,CASNTLWAGRNEQYF
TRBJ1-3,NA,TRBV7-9,CASSSPRTGFSGNTIYF